Listed here are 4 T cell receptor beta chains from one sample, sequenced in a study of blood T cell repertoires in COVID-19. Only in-frame clones appear in the TCRdb table, and some are missing; sequencing was by immunoSEQ multiplex PCR. The data hold around 250,000 clones, with approximately 86% observed a single time. Sequenced sample: peripheral blood. These TCRs come from a man aged 40-49 years with active or convalescent COVID-19.

J is TRBJ1-2 and V is TRBV19, with D unresolved. Per germline, CDR1 LNHDA and CDR2 SQIVND (reference sequence). There are 13 residues in the CDR3. V lost 5 bases, J lost 10 bases, and 17 bases lay in between. CDR3 residues: CASSARIDESYTF. The CDR3 nucleotides are TGTGCCAGTAGTGCCAGGATCGATGAGTCCTACACCTTC.

The rearrangement joins TRBV5-1 to TRBJ2-7, with 9 positions matching TRBD1. The junction had 5 bases not matched to a gene; V was cut back by 3 bases and J by 4 bases. Germline lookup yields CDR1 SGHRS and CDR2 YFSETQ. The CDR3 loop spans 14 amino acids. CDR3 bases: TGCGCCAGCAGCTCGGGACAGGGTAGGTACGAGCAGTACTTC. This codes for CASSSGQGRYEQYF.

The chain carries TRBV6-5 and TRBJ2-7; 9 nucleotides align to TRBD1. Trimming at V came to 5 bases and at J to 3 bases, leaving 8 bases not matched to a gene. Germline loops: CDR1 MNHEY, CDR2 SVGAGI. The CDR3 runs to 15 residues. CDR3 in DNA: TGTGCCAGCAGTAACTTGGGACAGGGTATCTACGAGCAGTACTTC. Translating it yields CASSNLGQGIYEQYF.

This clone was seen more than once but under ten times. This chain uses TRBV2 with TRBJ1-1, with D unresolved. The CDR3 loop spans 13 amino acids. Germline V gene lookup returns CDR1 SNHLY and CDR2 FYNNEI. Trimming took 3 bases from V and 7 from J, leaving 12 bases between them. As DNA, the CDR3 is TGTGCCAGCAGTGAGTCGCAGGCTCATGAAGCTTTCTTT. It codes for CASSESQAHEAFF.